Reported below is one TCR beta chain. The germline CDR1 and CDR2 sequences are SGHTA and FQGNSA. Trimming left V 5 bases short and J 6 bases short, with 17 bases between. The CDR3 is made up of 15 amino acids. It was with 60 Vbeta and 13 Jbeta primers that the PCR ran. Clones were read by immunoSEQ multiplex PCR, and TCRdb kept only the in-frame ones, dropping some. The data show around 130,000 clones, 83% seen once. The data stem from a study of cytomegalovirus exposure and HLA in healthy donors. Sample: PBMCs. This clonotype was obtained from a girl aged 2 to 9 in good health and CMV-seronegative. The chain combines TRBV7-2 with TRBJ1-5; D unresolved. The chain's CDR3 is CASSLSVRVGQPQHF. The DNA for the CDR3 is TGTGCCAGCAGCCTCTCCGTCCGGGTGGGTCAGCCCCAGCATTTT.